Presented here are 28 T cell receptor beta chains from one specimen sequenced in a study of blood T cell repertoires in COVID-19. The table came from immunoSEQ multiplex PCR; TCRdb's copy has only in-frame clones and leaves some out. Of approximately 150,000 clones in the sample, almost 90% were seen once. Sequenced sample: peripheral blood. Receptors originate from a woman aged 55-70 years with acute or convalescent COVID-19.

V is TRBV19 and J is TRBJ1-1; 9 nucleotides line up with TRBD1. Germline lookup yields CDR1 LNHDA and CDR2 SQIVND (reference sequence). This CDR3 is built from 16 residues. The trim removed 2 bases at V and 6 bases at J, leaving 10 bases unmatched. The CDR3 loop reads CASSITGTGYVPEAFF. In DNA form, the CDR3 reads TGTGCCAGTAGTATAACAGGGACAGGGTACGTTCCTGAAGCTTTCTTT.

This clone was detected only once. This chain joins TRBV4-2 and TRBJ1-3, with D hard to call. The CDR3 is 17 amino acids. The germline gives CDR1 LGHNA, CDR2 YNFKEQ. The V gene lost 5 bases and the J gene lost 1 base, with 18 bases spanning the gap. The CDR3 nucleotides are TGTGCCAGCAGCGCGGTTCAAGGGAGGACTTCTGGAAACACCATATATTTT. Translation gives CASSAVQGRTSGNTIYF.

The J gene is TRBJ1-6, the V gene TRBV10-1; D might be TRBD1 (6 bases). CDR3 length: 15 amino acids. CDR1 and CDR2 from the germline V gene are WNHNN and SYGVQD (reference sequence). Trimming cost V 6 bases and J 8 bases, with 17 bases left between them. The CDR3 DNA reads TGCGCCAGCAGGGGAAACAGGGTAGCGCATTCACCCCTCCACTTT. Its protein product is CASRGNRVAHSPLHF.

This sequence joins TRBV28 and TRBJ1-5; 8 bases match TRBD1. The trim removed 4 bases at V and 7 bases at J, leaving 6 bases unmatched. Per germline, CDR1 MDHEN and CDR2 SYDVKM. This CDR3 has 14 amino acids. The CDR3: CASSYGQGRQPQHF. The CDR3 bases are TGTGCCAGCAGTTACGGACAGGGCCGACAGCCCCAGCATTTT.

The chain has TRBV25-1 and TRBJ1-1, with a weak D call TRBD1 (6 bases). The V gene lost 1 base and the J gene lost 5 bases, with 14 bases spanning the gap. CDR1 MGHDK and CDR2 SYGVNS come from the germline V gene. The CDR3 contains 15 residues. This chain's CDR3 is CASSESLRGLTEAFF. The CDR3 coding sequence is TGTGCCAGCAGTGAATCTTTGAGGGGGTTGACTGAAGCTTTCTTT.

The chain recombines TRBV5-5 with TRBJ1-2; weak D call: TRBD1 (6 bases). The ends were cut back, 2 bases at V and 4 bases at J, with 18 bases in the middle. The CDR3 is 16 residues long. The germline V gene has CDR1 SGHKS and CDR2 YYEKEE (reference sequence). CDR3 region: CASSFASGEGFYGYTF. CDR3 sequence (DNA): TGTGCCAGCAGCTTTGCTTCAGGGGAGGGATTCTATGGCTACACCTTC.

The CDR3 DNA reads TGTGCCAGCCGTGGCGACAGCTCCTTAACCTACGAGCAGTACTTC. It specifies CASRGDSSLTYEQYF. This chain links TRBV27 with TRBJ2-7, with a weak D call TRBD1 (5 bases). V shed 8 bases and J shed 2 bases, with 19 bases lying between them. The CDR3 extends over 15 amino acids. Per the germline V gene, CDR1 is MNHEY and CDR2 is SMNVEV (reference sequence).

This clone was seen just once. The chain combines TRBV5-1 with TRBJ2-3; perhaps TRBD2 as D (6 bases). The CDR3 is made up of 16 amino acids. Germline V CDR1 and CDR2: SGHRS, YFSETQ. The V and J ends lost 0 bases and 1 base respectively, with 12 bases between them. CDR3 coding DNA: TGCGCCAGCAGCTTGGTGAGTAGCGGAGGCACAGATACGCAGTATTTT. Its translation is CASSLVSSGGTDTQYF.

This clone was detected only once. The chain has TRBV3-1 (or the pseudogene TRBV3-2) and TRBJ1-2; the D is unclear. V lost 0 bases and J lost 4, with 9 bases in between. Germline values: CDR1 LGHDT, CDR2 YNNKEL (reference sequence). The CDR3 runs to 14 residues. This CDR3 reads CASSQDTGSYGYTF. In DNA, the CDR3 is TGTGCCAGCAGCCAAGATACGGGGAGCTATGGCTACACCTTC.

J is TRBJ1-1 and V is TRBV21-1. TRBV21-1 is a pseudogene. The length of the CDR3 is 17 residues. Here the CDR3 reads CASSKGVIGLWNTEAFF. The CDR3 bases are TGTGCCAGCAGCAAAGGAGTCATCGGTTTATGGAACACTGAAGCTTTCTTT.

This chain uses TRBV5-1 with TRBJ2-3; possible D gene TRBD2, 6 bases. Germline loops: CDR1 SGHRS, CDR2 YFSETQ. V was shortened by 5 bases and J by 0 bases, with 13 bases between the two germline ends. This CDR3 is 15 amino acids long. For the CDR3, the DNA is TGCGCCAGCAGGCCGGGTAGCGGCAGCACAGATACGCAGTATTTT. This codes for CASRPGSGSTDTQYF.

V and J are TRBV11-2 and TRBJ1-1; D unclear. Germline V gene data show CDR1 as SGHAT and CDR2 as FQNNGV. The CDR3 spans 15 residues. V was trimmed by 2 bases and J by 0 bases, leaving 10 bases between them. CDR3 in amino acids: CASSLNLPVNTEAFF. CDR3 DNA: TGTGCCAGCAGCTTAAATTTACCGGTGAACACTGAAGCTTTCTTT.

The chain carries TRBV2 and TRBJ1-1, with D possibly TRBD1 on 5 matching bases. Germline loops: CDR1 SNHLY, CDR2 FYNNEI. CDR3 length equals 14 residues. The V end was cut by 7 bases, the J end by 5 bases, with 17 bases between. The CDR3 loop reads CASTDPGGRTEAFF. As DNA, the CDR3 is TGTGCCAGCACCGACCCCGGGGGTAGAACTGAAGCTTTCTTT. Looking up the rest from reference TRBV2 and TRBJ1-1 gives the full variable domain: EPEVTQTPSHQVTQMGQEVILRCVPISNHLYFYWYRQILGQKVEFLVSFYNNEISEKSEIFDDQFSVERPDGSNFTLKIRSTKLEDSAMYFCASTDPGGRTEAFFGQGTRLTVV.

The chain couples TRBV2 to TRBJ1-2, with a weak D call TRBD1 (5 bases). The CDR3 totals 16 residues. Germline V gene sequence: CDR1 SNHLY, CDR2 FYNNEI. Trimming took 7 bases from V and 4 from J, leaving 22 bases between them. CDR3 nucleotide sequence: TGTGCCAGCATCCTAAGAACACACAGGTTTAGCTATGGCTACACCTTC. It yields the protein CASILRTHRFSYGYTF.

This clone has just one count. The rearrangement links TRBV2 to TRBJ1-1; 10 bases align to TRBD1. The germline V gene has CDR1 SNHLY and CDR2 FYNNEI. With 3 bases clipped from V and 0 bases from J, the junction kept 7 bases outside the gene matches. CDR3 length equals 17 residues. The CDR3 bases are TGTGCCAGCAGTGAGGGGACAGGGGTGAGGATGAACACTGAAGCTTTCTTT. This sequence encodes CASSEGTGVRMNTEAFF.

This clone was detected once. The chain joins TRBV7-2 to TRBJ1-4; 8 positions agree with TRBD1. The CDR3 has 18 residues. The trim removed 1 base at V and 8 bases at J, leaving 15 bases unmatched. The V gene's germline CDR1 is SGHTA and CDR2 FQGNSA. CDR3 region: CASSLDPVGQGLGEKLFF. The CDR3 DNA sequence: TGTGCCAGCAGCTTAGACCCAGTCGGACAGGGATTAGGGGAAAAACTGTTTTTT.

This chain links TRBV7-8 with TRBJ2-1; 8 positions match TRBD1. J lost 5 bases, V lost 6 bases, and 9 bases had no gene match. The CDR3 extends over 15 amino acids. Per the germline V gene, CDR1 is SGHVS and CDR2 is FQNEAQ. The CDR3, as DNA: TGTGCCAGCAGGAAGGACAGGGCCAAGAACAATGAGCAGTTCTTC. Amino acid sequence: CASRKDRAKNNEQFF.

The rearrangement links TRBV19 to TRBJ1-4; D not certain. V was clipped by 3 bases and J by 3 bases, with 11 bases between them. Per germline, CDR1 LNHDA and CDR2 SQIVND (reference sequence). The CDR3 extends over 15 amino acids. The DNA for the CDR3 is TGTGCCAGTAGTATGCTGGGAGTAGCTAATGAAAAACTGTTTTTT. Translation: CASSMLGVANEKLFF.

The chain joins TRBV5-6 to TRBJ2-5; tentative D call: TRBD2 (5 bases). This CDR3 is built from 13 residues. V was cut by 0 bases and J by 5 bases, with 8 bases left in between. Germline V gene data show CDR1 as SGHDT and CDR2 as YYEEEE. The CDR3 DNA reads TGTGCCAGCAGCTTGGGGAGGTGGGAGACCCAGTACTTC. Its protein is CASSLGRWETQYF.

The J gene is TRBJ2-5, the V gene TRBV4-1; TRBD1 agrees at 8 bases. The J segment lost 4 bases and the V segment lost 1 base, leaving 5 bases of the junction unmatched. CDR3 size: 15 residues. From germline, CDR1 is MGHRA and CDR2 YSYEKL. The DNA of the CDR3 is TGCGCCAGCAGCCAAGTTTGGGGACAGGTAGAGACCCAGTACTTC. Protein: CASSQVWGQVETQYF.

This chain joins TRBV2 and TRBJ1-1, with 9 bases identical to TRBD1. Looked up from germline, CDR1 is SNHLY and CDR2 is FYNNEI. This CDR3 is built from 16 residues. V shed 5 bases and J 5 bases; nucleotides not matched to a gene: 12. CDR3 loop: CASSMHPDRGYTEAFF. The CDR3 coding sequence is TGTGCCAGCAGTATGCATCCAGACAGGGGGTATACTGAAGCTTTCTTT.

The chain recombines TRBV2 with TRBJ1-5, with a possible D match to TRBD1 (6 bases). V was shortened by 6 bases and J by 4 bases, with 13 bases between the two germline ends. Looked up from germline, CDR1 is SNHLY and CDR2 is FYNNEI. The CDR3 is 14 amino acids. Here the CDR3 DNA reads TGTGCCAGCAGCGGTGGGGACATAAATCAGCCCCAGCATTTT. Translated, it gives CASSGGDINQPQHF.

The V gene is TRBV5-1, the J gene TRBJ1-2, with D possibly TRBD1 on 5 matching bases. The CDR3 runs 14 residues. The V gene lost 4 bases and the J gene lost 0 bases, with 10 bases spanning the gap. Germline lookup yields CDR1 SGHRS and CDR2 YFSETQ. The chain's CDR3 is CASSTDTANYGYTF. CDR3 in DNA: TGCGCCAGCAGCACGGACACAGCTAACTATGGCTACACCTTC.

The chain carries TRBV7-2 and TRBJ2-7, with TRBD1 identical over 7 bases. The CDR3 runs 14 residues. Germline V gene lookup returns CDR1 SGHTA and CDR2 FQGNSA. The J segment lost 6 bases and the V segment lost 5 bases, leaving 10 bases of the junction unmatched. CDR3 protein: CASSPDRESSEQYF. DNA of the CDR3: TGTGCCAGCAGCCCAGACAGGGAGAGTTCCGAGCAGTACTTC.

CDR3 sequence: CASSPFGGNQETQYF. The CDR3 DNA is TGTGCCAGCAGCCCCTTTGGAGGGAACCAAGAGACCCAGTACTTC. The J gene is TRBJ2-5, the V gene TRBV7-3; D possibly corresponds to TRBD2 (6 bases). V was pared by 5 bases and J by 0 bases, with 13 bases between. The CDR3 is 15 amino acids. The V gene's germline CDR1 is SGHTA and CDR2 FQGTGA.

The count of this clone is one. CDR3 sequence reads: CASSLLQGAGELFF. The CDR3 bases are TGTGCCAGCAGCTTATTGCAGGGGGCCGGGGAGCTGTTTTTT. The chain combines TRBV11-1 with TRBJ2-2; 7 nucleotides match TRBD1. After removal of 2 bases from V and 6 bases from J, the junction contained 3 bases not matched to a gene. CDR3 size: 14 residues. Germline CDR1 reads SGHAT; CDR2 reads FQDESV (reference sequence). The variable domain in full, completed from reference TRBV11-1 and TRBJ2-2, reads EAEVAQSPRYKITEKSQAVAFWCDPISGHATLYWYRQILGQGPELLVQFQDESVVDDSQLPKDRFSAERLKGVDSTLKIQPAELGDSAMYLCASSLLQGAGELFFGEGSRLTVL.

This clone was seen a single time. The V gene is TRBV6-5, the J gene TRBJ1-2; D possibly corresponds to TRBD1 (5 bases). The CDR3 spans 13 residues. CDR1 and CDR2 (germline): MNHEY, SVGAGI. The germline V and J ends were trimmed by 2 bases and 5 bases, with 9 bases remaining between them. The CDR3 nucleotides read TGTGCCAGCAGTTACGGGGGGTATTATGGCTACACCTTC. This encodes CASSYGGYYGYTF.

The CDR3 DNA follows: TGTGCCTTCCATCGGGCGGAGGGCACTGAAGCTTTCTTT. Translation: CAFHRAEGTEAFF. V gene TRBV30 combines with J gene TRBJ1-1; D not certain. V lost 7 bases, J lost 4 bases, and 16 bases lay in between. This CDR3 is built from 13 residues. CDR1 GTSNPN and CDR2 SVGIG come from the germline V gene (reference sequence). The whole variable domain, filled in from reference TRBV30 and TRBJ1-1, reads SQTIHQWPATLVQPVGSPLSLECTVEGTSNPNLYWYRQAAGRGLQLLFYSVGIGQISSEVPQNLSASRPQDRQFILSSKKLLLSDSGFYLCAFHRAEGTEAFFGQGTRLTVV.